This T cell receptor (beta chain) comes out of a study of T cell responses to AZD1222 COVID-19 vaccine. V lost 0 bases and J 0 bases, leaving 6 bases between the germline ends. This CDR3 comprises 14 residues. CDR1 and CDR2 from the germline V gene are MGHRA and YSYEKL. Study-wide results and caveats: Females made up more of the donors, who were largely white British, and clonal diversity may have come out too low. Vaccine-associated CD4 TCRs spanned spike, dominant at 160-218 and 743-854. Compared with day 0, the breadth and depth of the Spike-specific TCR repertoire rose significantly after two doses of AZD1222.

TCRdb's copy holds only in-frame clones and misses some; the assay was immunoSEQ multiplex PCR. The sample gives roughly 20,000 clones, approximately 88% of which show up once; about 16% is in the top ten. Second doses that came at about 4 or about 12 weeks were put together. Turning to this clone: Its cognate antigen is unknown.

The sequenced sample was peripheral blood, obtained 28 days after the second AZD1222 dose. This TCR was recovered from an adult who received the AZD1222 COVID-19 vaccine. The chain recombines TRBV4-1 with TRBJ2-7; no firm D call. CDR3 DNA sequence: TGCGCCAGCAGCCAAGAGGTTAGCTCCTACGAGCAGTACTTC. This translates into CASSQEVSSYEQYF.